This T cell receptor (beta chain) originates from a study of CD8+CD57+ T cells in acquired aplastic anemia. For the study at large: Mean DNA quantity obtained from sorted CD4+ and CD8+ cells was about 3.2 ug.

Many counts were recorded for this clonotype. As yet, its antigen is unknown. Genomic DNA provided the template from which TCR beta VDJ and CDR3 profiles were obtained. TCRdb ran MiXCR on the reads and lists one entry per CDR3 protein. The sample yields more than 200,000 distinct CDR3 sequences, roughly 45% seen once. The study's findings and limits: Overlapping CD8+ CDR3 repertoires of patients and controls contained 25 to 35 shared sequences. Significant differences in CD8+ Simpson's diversity were not observed between patients and controls.

Only patients with CD8+CD57+ cell expansion on flow cytometry were chosen for sequencing. Severe acquired aplastic anemia affected all patients. Germline CDR1 MNHNY, CDR2 SVGAGI (reference sequence). The ends were cut back, 5 bases at V and 2 bases at J, with 15 bases in the middle. The CDR3 consists of 15 residues. This TCR came from a human donor with aplastic anemia. The chain carries TRBV6-6 and TRBJ1-2; weak D call: TRBD1 (6 bases). Sequenced sample: sorted CD4+, CD8+, or CD8+CD57+ T cells (not recorded which) from PBMCs. CDR3 in amino acids: CASSRDGTSNYGYTF. DNA for the CDR3: TGTGCCAGCAGTAGGGACGGGACATCAAACTATGGCTACACCTTC.